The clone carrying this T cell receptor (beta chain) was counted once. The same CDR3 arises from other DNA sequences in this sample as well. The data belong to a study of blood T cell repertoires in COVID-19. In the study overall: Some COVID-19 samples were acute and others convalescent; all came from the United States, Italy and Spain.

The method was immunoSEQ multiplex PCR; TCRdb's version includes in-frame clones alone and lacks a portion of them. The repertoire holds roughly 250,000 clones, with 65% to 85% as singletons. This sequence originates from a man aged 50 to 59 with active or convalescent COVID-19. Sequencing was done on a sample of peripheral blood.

The CDR3: CASSVGTANTGELFF. CDR3 nucleotide sequence: TGTGCCAGCAGCGTCGGGACAGCGAACACCGGGGAGCTGTTTTTT. This rearrangement joins TRBV7-2 to TRBJ2-2; 7 positions match TRBD1. CDR1 is SGHTA, CDR2 FQGNSA, per germline. The V and J ends lost 5 bases and 0 bases, in that order; junction bases with no gene match: 3. The CDR3 covers 15 residues.